The 30 T cell receptor beta chains below come from one sample, sequenced in a study of cytomegalovirus exposure and HLA in healthy donors. PCR primers comprised 60 Vbeta and 13 Jbeta primers. The data were produced by immunoSEQ multiplex PCR, yet TCRdb's version contains in-frame clones alone and is incomplete. Among about 95,000 clones listed, more than 65% were seen once. Sequencing input: PBMCs. The receptors originated from a man aged 55 to 70 in good health and CMV-seronegative.

The chain couples TRBV7-9 to TRBJ2-7; 9 bases line up with TRBD2. CDR3 length: 16 residues. The V and J ends lost 5 bases and 2 bases, in that order; junction bases with no gene match: 10. Germline CDR1 is SEHNR and CDR2 is FQNEAQ (reference sequence). The CDR3 nucleotides are TGTGCCAGCAGCCGGGGGGGAGCGGGAGGTACCTACGAGCAGTACTTC. Translation gives CASSRGGAGGTYEQYF.

V gene TRBV5-1 combines with J gene TRBJ2-3; D unclear. The V end was cut by 2 bases, the J end by 2 bases, with 9 bases between. The CDR3 spans 14 residues. Germline V gives CDR1 SGHRS, CDR2 YFSETQ. The DNA for the CDR3 is TGCGCCAGCAGCTTTCGAGACATCACAGATACGCAGTATTTT. This sequence encodes CASSFRDITDTQYF.

The rearrangement uses TRBV13 and TRBJ2-7; 8 bases align to TRBD1. Trimming cost V 5 bases and J 2 bases; bases outside gene matches: 8. The CDR3 length is 15 residues. Germline CDR1 reads PRHDT; CDR2 reads FYEKMQ (reference sequence). CDR3 DNA sequence: TGTGCCAGCAGCAGCGGACAGGGTATGACCTACGAGCAGTACTTC. It yields the protein CASSSGQGMTYEQYF. Based on the CDR3 plus reference TRBV13 and TRBJ2-7, the full variable domain is AAGVIQSPRHLIKEKRETATLKCYPIPRHDTVYWYQQGPGQDPQFLISFYEKMQSDKGSIPDRFSAQQFSDYHSELNMSSLELGDSALYFCASSSGQGMTYEQYFGPGTRLTVT.

This clone has just one count. The chain is built from TRBV5-1 and TRBJ1-1, with D possibly being TRBD1 (5 bases). Germline V lookup: CDR1 SGHRS, CDR2 YFSETQ. This CDR3 has 15 amino acids. V lost 0 bases and J 6 bases, leaving 15 bases between the germline ends. CDR3 amino acids: CASSLGAGLNSEAFF. The CDR3 coding sequence is TGCGCCAGCAGCTTGGGGGCAGGGCTTAATTCTGAAGCTTTCTTT.

The chain carries TRBV5-1 and TRBJ2-7, with TRBD1 identical over 7 bases. V gave up 4 bases and J gave up 0 bases; unmatched junction bases: 10. CDR1 and CDR2 from the germline V gene are SGHRS and YFSETQ. This CDR3 spans 16 amino acids. CDR3 amino acids: CASSPNDRDSSYEQYF. The CDR3 bases are TGCGCCAGCAGCCCAAACGACAGGGATAGCTCCTACGAGCAGTACTTC.

The chain is built from TRBV6-6 and TRBJ2-5; the D gene is possibly TRBD2 (6 bases). CDR1 is MNHNY and CDR2 is SVGAGI in the germline V gene (reference sequence). V was trimmed by 0 bases and J by 5 bases, leaving 13 bases between them. This CDR3 is built from 15 residues. CDR3 nucleotides: TGTGCCAGCAGTTACTCGTTGGGGGGTAGTGAGACCCAGTACTTC. The encoded protein is CASSYSLGGSETQYF.

CDR3 residues: CASSLGGEKLFF. The CDR3 coding sequence is TGTGCCAGCAGCTTAGGCGGAGAAAAACTGTTTTTT. This chain connects TRBV7-9 to TRBJ1-4; D is uncertain. The CDR3 length is 12 residues. V was shortened by 1 base and J by 8 bases, with 5 bases between the two germline ends. Germline CDR1 SEHNR, CDR2 FQNEAQ (reference sequence).

The chain employs TRBV12-2 and TRBJ2-7; TRBD2, the D gene given by the table, was not confirmed from the DNA. TRBV12-2 is a documented pseudogene. The CDR3 has 17 residues. The CDR3 reads CASRLRLGRGGFGEQYF. CDR3 bases: TGTGCAAGTCGCTTACGTTTAGGGCGGGGCGGATTTGGCGAGCAGTACTTC.

CDR3 loop: CASSPSGSRNEQYF. The CDR3, as DNA: TGTGCCAGCAGTCCTAGCGGGAGCAGAAACGAGCAGTACTTC. This chain uses TRBV6-5 with TRBJ2-7; 10 bases are a match to TRBD2. Trimming at V came to 5 bases and at J to 5 bases, leaving 6 bases not matched to a gene. This CDR3 spans 14 amino acids. Germline V lookup: CDR1 MNHEY, CDR2 SVGAGI.

Notes on this clone: Distinct nucleotide sequences in the sample also encode this CDR3. The chain has TRBV5-1 and TRBJ2-5; 7 bases align to TRBD1. Germline lookup yields CDR1 SGHRS and CDR2 YFSETQ. This CDR3 spans 14 amino acids. V lost 0 bases to trimming and J lost 5 bases; unmatched junction nucleotides: 4. The CDR3 DNA is TGCGCCAGCAGCTTGGTAGGGGGCGCGGAGACCCAGTACTTC. This gives the protein CASSLVGGAETQYF.

The chain carries TRBV5-1 and TRBJ2-1; TRBD2 agrees at 14 bases. Germline V gene sequence: CDR1 SGHRS, CDR2 YFSETQ. The CDR3 sequence is 15 residues long. Trimming removed 5 bases from V and 6 bases from J; junction bases left unmatched: 4. CDR3 sequence: CASRDGLAGGNEQFF. The CDR3 region has the DNA TGCGCCAGCAGAGACGGACTAGCGGGGGGCAATGAGCAGTTCTTC.

This chain connects TRBV28 to TRBJ1-1, with 8 bases lining up with TRBD1. Germline loops: CDR1 MDHEN, CDR2 SYDVKM. Unmatched junction bases numbered 19, after V lost 11 bases and J lost 11 bases. The CDR3 spans 14 residues. The CDR3 loop reads CARTLWQDRDFAFF. The CDR3 nucleotides read TGTGCCCGCACCCTATGGCAGGACAGGGATTTCGCTTTCTTT.

The V call is TRBV27, the J call TRBJ2-7; 7 bases line up with TRBD1. The CDR3 runs to 13 residues. J was trimmed by 0 bases and V by 11 bases; bases with no gene match: 7. Germline CDR1 MNHEY, CDR2 SMNVEV (reference sequence). CDR3 bases: TGTGCCCCCCAGGGACAGACCTCCTACGAGCAGTACTTC. This gives the protein CAPQGQTSYEQYF.

The CDR3, as DNA: TGTGCCAGCAGTGAAAAGGTCGGACAGAGAAACTATGGCTACACCTTC. Translated, it gives CASSEKVGQRNYGYTF. The chain joins TRBV6-1 to TRBJ1-2; perhaps TRBD1 as D (6 bases). The CDR3 contains 16 residues. Germline V gene data show CDR1 as MNHNS and CDR2 as SASEGT. The V gene lost 2 bases and the J gene lost 2 bases, with 15 bases spanning the gap.

The chain uses TRBV7-9 and TRBJ1-4, with D perhaps TRBD1 (6 bases). The CDR3 totals 16 residues. Germline V gene lookup returns CDR1 SEHNR and CDR2 FQNEAQ (reference sequence). The ends were cut back, 1 base at V and 8 bases at J, with 17 bases in the middle. DNA of the CDR3: TGTGCCAGCAGCTTAGACCTACAGGGATGGCCCGAAAAACTGTTTTTT. Its translation: CASSLDLQGWPEKLFF.

This chain links TRBV5-5 with TRBJ2-7, with TRBD2 identical over 7 bases. Germline assignment: CDR1 SGHKS and CDR2 YYEKEE (reference sequence). The CDR3 totals 15 residues. V lost 2 bases and J lost 1; bases outside the gene matches: 6. CDR3 sequence: CASSFPASGSYEQYF. The CDR3 DNA follows: TGTGCCAGCAGCTTTCCGGCTAGCGGTTCCTACGAGCAGTACTTC.

The rearrangement uses TRBV6-1 and TRBJ2-6, with D possibly being TRBD1 (6 bases). The V and J ends lost 2 bases and 4 bases respectively, with 21 bases between them. The CDR3 loop spans 19 amino acids. Germline CDR1 is MNHNS and CDR2 is SASEGT. The CDR3 DNA reads as TGTGCCAGCAGTGAACGCGGGCAGGGGAGTAGTTTGGGGGCCAACGTCCTGACTTTC. Translated, it gives CASSERGQGSSLGANVLTF.

The chain uses TRBV5-1 and TRBJ2-1; 9 bases fit TRBD1. The germline gives CDR1 SGHRS, CDR2 YFSETQ. The CDR3 runs to 15 residues. The V gene end was trimmed by 2 bases and the J gene end by 8 bases; junction bases not matched to a gene: 8. CDR3 sequence reads: CASSFTGGANYEQFF. CDR3 DNA: TGCGCCAGCAGCTTTACAGGGGGCGCTAATTATGAGCAGTTCTTC.

This clone was found a few times. The V gene is TRBV13, the J gene TRBJ1-3; 7 bases fit TRBD1. Germline CDR1 PRHDT, CDR2 FYEKMQ (reference sequence). The CDR3 length is 14 residues. Unmatched junction bases numbered 3, after V lost 5 bases and J lost 2 bases. CDR3 nucleotides: TGTGCCAGCAGCGGAACAGGGGCTGGAAACACCATATATTTT. Protein product: CASSGTGAGNTIYF.

This clone appeared a single time. This chain uses TRBV7-6 with TRBJ1-5, with TRBD1 matching over 7 bases. The germline V gene encodes CDR1 SGHVS and CDR2 FNYEAQ. The V segment lost 2 bases and the J segment 6 bases; nucleotides outside the gene matches: 7. CDR3 length: 15 residues. The CDR3 sequence: CASSLRQGRGQPQHF. The CDR3 coding sequence is TGTGCCAGCAGCTTAAGACAGGGCCGAGGTCAGCCCCAGCATTTT.

This clone was seen only a few times. Other DNA sequences in this sample translate to the same CDR3. The chain is built from TRBV5-1 and TRBJ1-1; 8 bases line up with TRBD1. J was trimmed by 0 bases and V by 4 bases; bases with no gene match: 2. The CDR3 length is 14 residues. CDR1 and CDR2 (germline): SGHRS, YFSETQ. The CDR3 spells CASSLGQVNTEAFF. CDR3 DNA: TGCGCCAGCAGCCTGGGACAGGTGAACACTGAAGCTTTCTTT.

This sequence joins TRBV5-1 and TRBJ2-5; TRBD1 is a possible D gene (5 bases). There are 14 residues in the CDR3. CDR1 and CDR2 from the germline V gene are SGHRS and YFSETQ. V was trimmed by 6 bases and J by 3 bases, leaving 15 bases between them. CDR3 DNA sequence: TGCGCCAGCAAGGGGCTGGCGACAGAAGAGACCCAGTACTTC. It translates to CASKGLATEETQYF.

The rearrangement links TRBV10-3 to TRBJ2-7; 9 bases are shared with TRBD2. Trimming removed 7 bases from V and 5 bases from J; junction bases left unmatched: 9. The CDR3 consists of 14 residues. Germline V gene lookup returns CDR1 ENHRY and CDR2 SYGVKD. CDR3 nucleotides: TGTGCCATCAAGGATAGCGGGAGAGACGACGAGCAGTACTTC. Protein: CAIKDSGRDDEQYF.

This clone was observed a few times. This sequence joins TRBV30 and TRBJ1-3; 9 bases align to TRBD1. Losses at the gene ends were 5 bases for V and 3 bases for J; bases not matched to a gene: 5. The CDR3 spans 14 residues. Germline values: CDR1 GTSNPN, CDR2 SVGIG (reference sequence). The CDR3 protein is CAWGPGQGGNTIYF. Here the CDR3 DNA reads TGTGCCTGGGGTCCGGGACAGGGTGGAAACACCATATATTTT.

J is TRBJ1-2 and V is TRBV10-3; TRBD1 might be the D (6 bases). CDR1 is ENHRY, CDR2 SYGVKD, per germline. V was pared by 3 bases and J by 0 bases, with 23 bases between. The CDR3 is 19 residues long. CDR3 region: CAISDSVGQFEEANYGYTF. The CDR3 region has the DNA TGTGCCATCAGTGACTCTGTTGGACAGTTTGAGGAAGCTAACTATGGCTACACCTTC.

This chain links TRBV6-1 with TRBJ2-3; 9 bases align to TRBD1. Germline CDR1 MNHNS, CDR2 SASEGT. J lost 5 bases, V lost 6 bases, and 9 bases had no gene match. The CDR3 is made up of 15 amino acids. The CDR3 loop is CASRGTGGVLDTQYF. The CDR3 DNA sequence: TGTGCCAGCAGAGGAACAGGGGGCGTCTTAGATACGCAGTATTTT.

The chain links TRBV4-1 to TRBJ1-3; D may be TRBD1 (5 bases). The CDR3 runs to 17 residues. Germline CDR1 reads MGHRA; CDR2 reads YSYEKL. The ends were cut back, 2 bases at V and 0 bases at J, with 14 bases in the middle. CDR3 loop: CASSQLGGGISGNTIYF. For the CDR3, the DNA is TGCGCCAGCAGCCAATTGGGGGGTGGCATCTCTGGAAACACCATATATTTT.

The gene calls are TRBV5-1 and TRBJ2-1, with 15 positions matching TRBD2. V lost 4 bases to trimming and J lost 6 bases; unmatched junction nucleotides: 11. The CDR3 covers 18 residues. The germline gives CDR1 SGHRS, CDR2 YFSETQ. The CDR3 region is CASSAPGLAGGLRNEQFF. CDR3 DNA sequence: TGCGCCAGCAGCGCGCCGGGACTAGCGGGGGGATTACGCAATGAGCAGTTCTTC.

V is TRBV10-1 and J is TRBJ2-1; D is possibly TRBD2 (6 bases). Germline V lookup: CDR1 WNHNN, CDR2 SYGVQD (reference sequence). Trimming took off 0 bases at V and 5 bases at J, with 14 bases between the two ends. The CDR3 length is 16 residues. Here the CDR3 DNA reads TGCGCCAGCAGTGAGTCAAGAGCGGGCTCGGACAATGAGCAGTTCTTC. Translated, it gives CASSESRAGSDNEQFF.

The rearrangement joins TRBV19 to TRBJ2-7, with 9 bases aligning to TRBD1. There are 16 residues in the CDR3. The germline V gene has CDR1 LNHDA and CDR2 SQIVND (reference sequence). V was clipped by 0 bases and J by 12 bases; unmatched bases: 15. CDR3 nucleotides: TGTGCCAGTAGTATAGATTATAGGGGACAGGGTAGGAGGGGGTACTTC. It codes for CASSIDYRGQGRRGYF.